These 17 T cell receptor beta chains originate from one sample sequenced in a study of T cell changes during pregnancy in multiple sclerosis. Repertoires were generated with immunoSEQ multiplex PCR, while TCRdb's copy carries only in-frame clones and drops some. Seen here are roughly 75,000 clones, almost 95% observed once, and the top ten hold just under 2%. The starting material was peripheral blood, obtained in the third trimester of pregnancy. The receptors here all came from a female donor in good health, enrolled as a control in a pregnancy study.

V and J are TRBV6-5 and TRBJ1-5; the match to TRBD1 covers 8 bases. Losses at the gene ends were 6 bases for V and 2 bases for J; bases not matched to a gene: 3. The CDR3 has 14 residues. Germline CDR1 reads MNHEY; CDR2 reads SVGAGI. CDR3 amino acids: CASRMTGGNQPQHF. CDR3 nucleotide sequence: TGTGCCAGCAGAATGACAGGGGGCAATCAGCCCCAGCATTTT.

This chain connects TRBV11-2 to TRBJ2-3; TRBD2 matches at 7 bases. CDR1 and CDR2 from the germline V gene are SGHAT and FQNNGV. This CDR3 comprises 14 residues. The V segment lost 1 base and the J segment 3 bases; nucleotides outside the gene matches: 1. The CDR3 coding sequence is TGTGCCAGCAGCTTAGGGGGGGGAACAGATACGCAGTATTTT. It codes for CASSLGGGTDTQYF.

The CDR3 nucleotides read TGTGCCAGCGTTCGGAGGGCCGGGGAGACCCAGTACTTC. It specifies CASVRRAGETQYF. This chain joins TRBV7-2 and TRBJ2-5; D is possibly TRBD2 (6 bases). Germline CDR1 and CDR2: SGHTA and FQGNSA. CDR3 size: 13 residues. Trimming left V 8 bases short and J 5 bases short, with 15 bases between.

V is TRBV6-5 and J is TRBJ2-7, with 12 bases aligning to TRBD1. Trimming at V came to 6 bases and at J to 5 bases, leaving 5 bases not matched to a gene. The CDR3 sequence is 14 residues long. In germline, CDR1 is MNHEY, CDR2 SVGAGI. The CDR3 bases are TGTGCCAGCAGGGGACAGGGGGCGCCCCACGAGCAGTACTTC. Amino acids: CASRGQGAPHEQYF.

The chain links TRBV11-1 to TRBJ2-5, with TRBD2 identical over 12 bases. From germline, CDR1 is SGHAT and CDR2 FQDESV (reference sequence). The J segment lost 2 bases and the V segment lost 4 bases, leaving 2 bases of the junction unmatched. This CDR3 spans 15 amino acids. The chain's CDR3 is CASSWGLAGQETQYF. CDR3 nucleotide sequence: TGTGCCAGCAGCTGGGGACTAGCGGGTCAAGAGACCCAGTACTTC.

The chain carries TRBV30 and TRBJ1-2; 10 positions match TRBD1. CDR1 and CDR2 from the germline V gene are GTSNPN and SVGIG (reference sequence). This CDR3 is 14 amino acids long. Trimming cost V 4 bases and J 4 bases; bases outside gene matches: 6. The CDR3 sequence: CAWIGTGVGYGYTF. In DNA, the CDR3 is TGTGCCTGGATCGGGACAGGGGTGGGCTATGGCTACACCTTC.

This rearrangement joins TRBV7-2 to TRBJ2-1; weak D call: TRBD2 (7 bases). CDR3 size: 16 residues. V lost 5 bases to trimming and J lost 8 bases, with 22 bases between them. Per germline, CDR1 SGHTA and CDR2 FQGNSA. CDR3 nucleotides: TGTGCCAGCAGCCCTCGTTACGGGGGGCGTGTCGATGAGCAGTTCTTC. This sequence encodes CASSPRYGGRVDEQFF.

The CDR3, as DNA: TGTGCCAGCAGCGTGGGGACAGGGATAACAGATACGCAGTATTTT. This translates into CASSVGTGITDTQYF. The chain uses TRBV7-3 and TRBJ2-3; TRBD1 agrees at 9 bases. The ends lost 5 bases at V and 3 bases at J; junction bases unmatched: 6. This CDR3 region has 15 residues. The germline V gene has CDR1 SGHTA and CDR2 FQGTGA.

The gene calls are TRBV7-2 and TRBJ2-1; TRBD2 aligns across 8 bases. Germline CDR1 SGHTA, CDR2 FQGNSA. Trimming took 0 bases from V and 4 from J; bases not matched to a gene: 5. The CDR3 consists of 16 residues. CDR3 bases: TGTGCCAGCAGCTTAGCGGCACTAGCGGCATACAATGAGCAGTTCTTC. Its translation is CASSLAALAAYNEQFF.

This rearrangement joins TRBV27 to TRBJ2-2, with D possibly being TRBD2 (6 bases). V was shortened by 4 bases and J by 0 bases, with 21 bases between the two germline ends. This CDR3 is built from 19 residues. In germline, CDR1 is MNHEY, CDR2 SMNVEV (reference sequence). The CDR3 reads CASSSPAGTPFANTGELFF. DNA of the CDR3: TGTGCCAGCAGTTCCCCCGCCGGGACTCCGTTCGCGAACACCGGGGAGCTGTTTTTT.

The DNA for the CDR3 is TGTGCCAGCAGCCCGACTAGCGGGGGATACACAGATACGCAGTATTTT. Protein: CASSPTSGGYTDTQYF. V usage is TRBV5-4 and J usage is TRBJ2-3; 12 nucleotides agree with TRBD2. CDR3 length: 16 amino acids. V shed 4 bases, J shed 2 bases, and the junction held 5 bases outside the gene matches. The germline gives CDR1 SGHNT, CDR2 YYREEE (reference sequence).

The chain carries TRBV2 and TRBJ2-7, with 7 positions matching TRBD2. The V segment lost 4 bases and the J segment 3 bases; nucleotides outside the gene matches: 9. The germline V gene encodes CDR1 SNHLY and CDR2 FYNNEI. The CDR3 is 15 amino acids. DNA of the CDR3: TGTGCCAGCAGTGTAGGACTAGTTGGAGGCTACGAGCAGTACTTC. This sequence encodes CASSVGLVGGYEQYF.

The chain employs TRBV28 and TRBJ1-2; 9 bases match TRBD1. This CDR3 comprises 14 residues. The germline V gene has CDR1 MDHEN and CDR2 SYDVKM. J lost 4 bases, V lost 10 bases, and 10 bases had no gene match. The CDR3 DNA sequence: TGTGCCACCACCACCCCGGACAGGGGCTATGGCTACACCTTC. Its protein is CATTTPDRGYGYTF.

The chain uses TRBV7-9 and TRBJ2-7; tentatively, D is TRBD1 (6 bases). Looked up from germline, CDR1 is SEHNR and CDR2 is FQNEAQ (reference sequence). This CDR3 is built from 15 residues. Trimming took 3 bases from V and 2 from J, leaving 14 bases between them. The CDR3 region has the DNA TGTGCCAGCAGCTTGGGGGCAGGGAACCCCTACGAGCAGTACTTC. As protein: CASSLGAGNPYEQYF.

This chain connects TRBV6-1 to TRBJ2-7; TRBD1 matches at 11 bases. The CDR3 sequence is 15 residues long. V lost 8 bases and J lost 3; bases outside the gene matches: 9. Germline CDR1 and CDR2: MNHNS and SASEGT. This chain's CDR3 is CASGLRGQGDYEQYF. The CDR3 nucleotides are TGTGCCAGCGGCCTGAGGGGACAGGGGGACTACGAGCAGTACTTC.

The CDR3, as DNA: TGTGCCAGCAGCTTGGCTTCGGTCCTAAGGGGAGAGACCCAGTACTTC. Amino acids: CASSLASVLRGETQYF. The V and J genes are TRBV7-9 and TRBJ2-5, with D maybe TRBD1 (5 bases). The germline gives CDR1 SEHNR, CDR2 FQNEAQ (reference sequence). This CDR3 contains 16 residues. V shed 3 bases and J shed 4 bases, with 18 bases lying between them.

V is TRBV30 and J is TRBJ2-1; TRBD1 might be the D (6 bases). V lost 2 bases and J 3 bases, leaving 14 bases between the germline ends. CDR1 GTSNPN and CDR2 SVGIG come from the germline V gene (reference sequence). This CDR3 has 15 residues. The CDR3 region has the DNA TGTGCCTGGAGTCCTAGGCAGGGGCTCTACAATGAGCAGTTCTTC. It is translated as CAWSPRQGLYNEQFF.